This passage covers 9 T cell receptor beta chains from one sample sequenced in a study of shared clonotypes between healthy human individuals. Data came from immunoSEQ multiplex PCR; TCRdb stores just in-frame clones and leaves some out. Of 1.4 million to 1.5 million clones detected, roughly 96% appear once; the ten largest clones hold over 1%. Sample: naive CD4+ T cells sorted from blood. The subset denotes: CD45RA+ positively selected. Receptors were obtained from a man under 40 in good health.

This rearrangement joins TRBV5-1 to TRBJ2-1, with D perhaps matching TRBD2 (6 bases). The CDR3 extends over 15 amino acids. In germline, CDR1 is SGHRS, CDR2 YFSETQ. The V gene lost 0 bases and the J gene lost 9 bases, with 16 bases spanning the gap. The CDR3 nucleotides read TGCGCCAGCAGCTTGGCGGGAGCTTCTTATGGTGAGCAGTTCTTC. This encodes CASSLAGASYGEQFF. Filled out from reference TRBV5-1 and TRBJ2-1, the complete variable domain reads KAGVTQTPRYLIKTRGQQVTLSCSPISGHRSVSWYQQTPGQGLQFLFEYFSETQRNKGNFPGRFSGRQFSNSRSEMNVSTLELGDSALYLCASSLAGASYGEQFFGPGTRLTVL.

The rearrangement links TRBV20-1 to TRBJ1-1, with 7 bases lining up with TRBD1. The CDR3 runs to 11 residues. J lost 10 bases, V lost 3 bases, and 5 bases had no gene match. Germline CDR1 and CDR2: DFQATT and SNEGSKA (reference sequence). For the CDR3, the DNA is TGCAGTGCTAGGACAGGGATGCGAGCTTTCTTT. It is translated as CSARTGMRAFF.

The rearrangement uses TRBV10-3 and TRBJ1-5, with 9 positions matching TRBD1. V was clipped by 10 bases and J by 7 bases; unmatched bases: 14. This CDR3 comprises 15 residues. The V gene's germline CDR1 is ENHRY and CDR2 SYGVKD. The CDR3 reads CATHSGTGIFQPQHF. CDR3 DNA: TGTGCCACCCACTCCGGGACAGGGATCTTCCAGCCCCAGCATTTT.

The genes are TRBV28 and TRBJ2-2; D may be TRBD2 (5 bases). V was cut by 6 bases and J by 7 bases, with 24 bases left in between. The CDR3 spans 17 residues. In germline, CDR1 is MDHEN, CDR2 SYDVKM. Here the CDR3 DNA reads TGTGCCAGCAGGAAGACTACAATTAGCAATAATGGCGGGGAGCTGTTTTTT. Translation: CASRKTTISNNGGELFF.

CDR3 nucleotides: TGCGCCAGCAGCTTCTACGCCGTTCCAGGGGTGGGCACTGAAGCTTTCTTT. Residues: CASSFYAVPGVGTEAFF. The chain employs TRBV5-1 and TRBJ1-1; TRBD1 is a possible D gene (6 bases). CDR3 length equals 17 residues. Trimming cost V 2 bases and J 4 bases, with 21 bases left between them. Germline-derived CDR1 and CDR2 are SGHRS and YFSETQ. The variable domain in full, completed from reference TRBV5-1 and TRBJ1-1, reads KAGVTQTPRYLIKTRGQQVTLSCSPISGHRSVSWYQQTPGQGLQFLFEYFSETQRNKGNFPGRFSGRQFSNSRSEMNVSTLELGDSALYLCASSFYAVPGVGTEAFFGQGTRLTVV.

This clone was counted a single time. DNA for the CDR3: TGCGCCAGCAGCTTGGCGGACAGACCGAACACTGAAGCTTTCTTT. Translated: CASSLADRPNTEAFF. The chain has TRBV5-1 and TRBJ1-1; a possible D gene is TRBD1 (6 bases). The CDR3 extends over 15 amino acids. V gave up 0 bases and J gave up 1 base, with 10 bases separating them. Germline CDR1 reads SGHRS; CDR2 reads YFSETQ.

V gene TRBV14 combines with J gene TRBJ2-5; D unresolved. V dropped 0 bases and J dropped 5 bases, with 7 bases sitting between them. Looked up from germline, CDR1 is SGHDN and CDR2 is FVKESK. This CDR3 is built from 13 residues. CDR3 in DNA: TGTGCCAGCAGCCAAGAAATTAGTGAGACCCAGTACTTC. Its protein product is CASSQEISETQYF. The full variable domain, its missing parts supplied by reference TRBV14 and TRBJ2-5, is EAGVTQFPSHSVIEKGQTVTLRCDPISGHDNLYWYRRVMGKEIKFLLHFVKESKQDESGMPNNRFLAERTGGTYSTLKVQPAELEDSGVYFCASSQEISETQYFGPGTRLLVL.

This clone was detected once. This chain uses TRBV11-3 with TRBJ2-3, with D unresolved. In germline, CDR1 is SGHNT, CDR2 YENEEA. This CDR3 spans 13 amino acids. Trimming removed 5 bases from V and 3 bases from J, with 9 bases in between. In nucleotides, the CDR3 is TGTGCCAGCAGCGTCCGTAGTACAGATACGCAGTATTTT. It yields the protein CASSVRSTDTQYF. Variable domain in full (rest from reference TRBV11-3 and TRBJ2-3): EAGVVQSPRYKIIEKKQPVAFWCNPISGHNTLYWYLQNLGQGPELLIRYENEEAVDDSQLPKDRFSAERLKGVDSTLKIQPAELGDSAVYLCASSVRSTDTQYFGPGTRLTVL.

The chain couples TRBV9 to TRBJ2-3; TRBD2 aligns across 8 bases. Germline assignment: CDR1 SGDLS and CDR2 YYNGEE. CDR3 length: 15 amino acids. Germline trimming cut 3 bases from V and 4 bases from J; bases unmatched to any gene: 7. The CDR3 sequence: CASSATGLASDTQYF. The CDR3 region has the DNA TGTGCCAGCAGCGCCACCGGACTAGCTTCAGATACGCAGTATTTT.